The next 24 T cell receptor beta chains were all read from a single sample in a study of shared clonotypes between healthy human individuals. The table came from immunoSEQ multiplex PCR; TCRdb's copy has only in-frame clones and leaves some out. The repertoire has about 560,000 clones, around 81% of them found once; the top ten carry around 12%. Input material: PBMCs. These receptor sequences come from a woman between 35 and 50 years old in good health. Some clones in this sample may be carry-over from other donors' samples.

This rearrangement joins TRBV5-5 to TRBJ2-2; TRBD1 might be the D (6 bases). The CDR3 runs to 15 residues. Trimming took 4 bases from V and 0 from J, leaving 10 bases between them. CDR1 is SGHKS, CDR2 YYEKEE, per germline (reference sequence). CDR3 DNA: TGTGCCAGCAGCCCGGGACACGCGAACACCGGGGAGCTGTTTTTT. This sequence encodes CASSPGHANTGELFF. Using reference TRBV5-5 and TRBJ2-2 for the parts outside the CDR3, the full variable domain is DAGVTQSPTHLIKTRGQQVTLRCSPISGHKSVSWYQQVLGQGPQFIFQYYEKEERGRGNFPDRFSARQFPNYSSELNVNALLLGDSALYLCASSPGHANTGELFFGEGSRLTVL.

This chain uses TRBV29-1 with TRBJ2-3, with TRBD2 matching over 10 bases. The germline V gene has CDR1 SQVTM and CDR2 ANQGSEA. The V and J ends lost 4 bases and 5 bases, in that order; junction bases with no gene match: 9. CDR3 length: 15 amino acids. Here the CDR3 DNA reads TGCAGCGTTGTGGCCCAACGACTAGCGGGAGATACGCAGTATTTT. Translating gives CSVVAQRLAGDTQYF.

V is TRBV28 and J is TRBJ1-5; the D is unclear. Germline CDR1 MDHEN, CDR2 SYDVKM. V was cut by 2 bases and J by 5 bases, with 4 bases left in between. The CDR3 has 12 residues. CDR3 DNA sequence: TGTGCCAGCAGTTTAATGTATCAGCCCCAGCATTTT. Its protein is CASSLMYQPQHF.

The chain couples TRBV4-3 to TRBJ2-7; 10 bases are a match to TRBD1. Germline V gives CDR1 LGHNA, CDR2 YSLEER. Trimming cost V 4 bases and J 3 bases; bases outside gene matches: 3. The CDR3 contains 14 residues. The CDR3 DNA reads TGCGCCAGCAGCCCTGGGACAGGGGACTACGAGCAGTACTTC. Translation gives CASSPGTGDYEQYF.

The J gene is TRBJ1-2, the V gene TRBV28, with no clear D. CDR1 and CDR2 (germline): MDHEN, SYDVKM. Deletions cut 6 bases from V and 0 bases from J, with 14 bases between. The CDR3 consists of 15 residues. CDR3 amino acids: CASRDDTHPNYGYTF. CDR3 DNA: TGTGCCAGCAGGGACGATACACACCCTAACTATGGCTACACCTTC.

A few counts support this clone. The genes are TRBV29-1 and TRBJ1-4; TRBD1 is a possible D gene (5 bases). Germline V lookup: CDR1 SQVTM, CDR2 ANQGSEA. V lost 3 bases, J lost 6 bases, and 11 bases lay in between. The CDR3 length is 13 residues. As DNA, the CDR3 is TGCAGCGTTGAGGGGGGAGAATATGAAAAACTGTTTTTT. Translated, it gives CSVEGGEYEKLFF.

The chain combines TRBV5-1 with TRBJ2-7; D is ambiguous. V was clipped by 2 bases and J by 5 bases, with 17 bases between them. Per the germline V gene, CDR1 is SGHRS and CDR2 is YFSETQ. The CDR3 totals 15 residues. The CDR3 sequence: CASSFSIPLTDEQYF. For the CDR3, the DNA is TGCGCCAGCAGCTTTAGTATTCCCCTTACTGACGAGCAGTACTTC.

This clone was seen only a few times. The chain recombines TRBV27 with TRBJ1-5; tentative D call: TRBD1 (6 bases). Deletions cut 3 bases from V and 1 base from J, with 10 bases between. Germline V lookup: CDR1 MNHEY, CDR2 SMNVEV (reference sequence). This CDR3 is 15 amino acids long. The CDR3, as DNA: TGTGCCAGCAGTTTCCAAGGACAGAGCAATCAGCCCCAGCATTTT. Amino acid sequence: CASSFQGQSNQPQHF.

This CDR3 is CASSPVQNYGYTF. The DNA of the CDR3 is TGTGCCAGCAGCCCCGTACAGAACTATGGCTACACCTTC. This sequence joins TRBV27 and TRBJ1-2; D gene uncertain. Trimming took 6 bases from V and 2 from J, leaving 10 bases between them. Germline V CDR1 and CDR2: MNHEY, SMNVEV (reference sequence). This CDR3 has 13 amino acids.

The rearrangement links TRBV7-9 to TRBJ1-3; 7 bases align to TRBD1. The germline CDR1 and CDR2 sequences are SEHNR and FQNEAQ (reference sequence). CDR3 length: 18 residues. V was pared by 6 bases and J by 0 bases, with 14 bases of the junction left unmatched. The CDR3, as DNA: TGTGCCAGCAGTTCCGGGACAGAAGCATCCCTCTCTGGAAACACCATATATTTT. It specifies CASSSGTEASLSGNTIYF.

The chain couples TRBV2 to TRBJ2-5; D is undetermined. The ends were cut back, 7 bases at V and 2 bases at J, with 8 bases in the middle. The CDR3 sequence is 12 residues long. Germline loops: CDR1 SNHLY, CDR2 FYNNEI. The CDR3 DNA reads as TGTGCCAGCAAGGAAGGTCAAGAGACCCAGTACTTC. Its translation: CASKEGQETQYF.

The chain carries TRBV29-1 and TRBJ2-2; tentatively, D is TRBD1 or TRBD2 (5 bases each). This CDR3 comprises 14 residues. V was shortened by 6 bases and J by 2 bases, with 13 bases between the two germline ends. Germline CDR1 SQVTM, CDR2 ANQGSEA. The CDR3 is CSVPGHVNTGELFF. CDR3 sequence (DNA): TGCAGCGTCCCGGGGCACGTAAACACCGGGGAGCTGTTTTTT.

The chain joins TRBV14 to TRBJ2-3; D gene uncertain. This CDR3 has 13 amino acids. V lost 0 bases, J lost 6 bases, and 7 bases lay in between. Germline CDR1 reads SGHDN; CDR2 reads FVKESK. In DNA form, the CDR3 reads TGTGCCAGCAGCCAAGATGGATGGGATACGCAGTATTTT. Translated, it gives CASSQDGWDTQYF.

The CDR3 sequence is CASSADRAALYGYTF. The CDR3 nucleotides read TGTGCCAGCAGCGCGGACAGGGCAGCACTCTATGGCTACACCTTC. The V and J genes are TRBV5-4 and TRBJ1-2; 8 bases are shared with TRBD1. In germline, CDR1 is SGHNT, CDR2 YYREEE (reference sequence). With 4 bases clipped from V and 4 bases from J, the junction kept 9 bases outside the gene matches. The length of the CDR3 is 15 residues.

The rearrangement uses TRBV6-5 and TRBJ2-1; D ambiguous. Germline CDR1 and CDR2: MNHEY and SVGAGI. The CDR3 has 14 residues. V was trimmed by 6 bases and J by 0 bases, leaving 9 bases between them. The CDR3 sequence is CASRRQISYNEQFF. CDR3 coding DNA: TGTGCCAGCAGAAGGCAGATCTCCTACAATGAGCAGTTCTTC.

The rearrangement links TRBV28 to TRBJ2-7; perhaps TRBD2 as D (5 bases). Trimming cost V 0 bases and J 5 bases, with 14 bases left between them. Germline V gene sequence: CDR1 MDHEN, CDR2 SYDVKM. The CDR3 sequence is 15 residues long. This chain's CDR3 is CASSLWRESIHEQYF. The CDR3, as DNA: TGTGCCAGCAGTTTATGGAGGGAGTCTATCCACGAGCAGTACTTC.

The chain recombines TRBV28 with TRBJ2-1; D possibly corresponds to TRBD1 (6 bases). Germline loops: CDR1 MDHEN, CDR2 SYDVKM. There are 12 residues in the CDR3. Trimming shortened V by 8 bases and J by 5 bases, and 10 bases separated the two germline ends. CDR3 in amino acids: CASGNRDNEQFF. The CDR3 bases are TGTGCCAGCGGAAACAGGGACAATGAGCAGTTCTTC.

The V call is TRBV6-1, the J call TRBJ1-1; D is uncertain. This CDR3 is 15 amino acids long. CDR1 and CDR2 (germline): MNHNS, SASEGT. Trimming took off 7 bases at V and 0 bases at J, with 15 bases between the two ends. CDR3 protein: CASTLRENMNTEAFF. The CDR3 bases are TGTGCCAGCACATTGAGGGAGAACATGAACACTGAAGCTTTCTTT.

The table lists this clone with a few counts. The J gene is TRBJ2-1, the V gene TRBV28; D perhaps matches TRBD1 (5 bases). CDR3 length: 12 residues. Germline CDR1 and CDR2: MDHEN and SYDVKM. The ends were cut back, 3 bases at V and 13 bases at J, with 13 bases in the middle. In nucleotides, the CDR3 is TGTGCCAGCAGTTTCGACGACAGCAAACAGTTCTTC. This gives the protein CASSFDDSKQFF.

This chain links TRBV5-5 with TRBJ1-1; TRBD1 aligns across 10 bases. Looked up from germline, CDR1 is SGHKS and CDR2 is YYEKEE (reference sequence). The CDR3 consists of 15 residues. The V segment lost 3 bases and the J segment 5 bases; nucleotides outside the gene matches: 7. Here the CDR3 DNA reads TGTGCCAGCAGCTACAGACAGGGGGCTTTGACTGAAGCTTTCTTT. Translated, it gives CASSYRQGALTEAFF.

As regards this clone: Other DNA sequences in this sample translate to the same CDR3. The chain joins TRBV27 to TRBJ2-5; D might be TRBD1 (5 bases). Trimming shortened V by 4 bases and J by 5 bases, and 5 bases separated the two germline ends. The CDR3 length is 11 residues. From germline, CDR1 is MNHEY and CDR2 SMNVEV (reference sequence). The CDR3 DNA reads as TGTGCCAGCAGTTGGGGCGAGACCCAGTACTTC. Protein sequence: CASSWGETQYF.

The chain recombines TRBV9 with TRBJ1-5; D is unresolved. Trimming cost V 0 bases and J 5 bases, with 9 bases left between them. There are 14 residues in the CDR3. CDR1 is SGDLS and CDR2 is YYNGEE in the germline V gene. This CDR3 is CASSVGAVDQPQHF. The CDR3 region has the DNA TGTGCCAGCAGCGTAGGGGCGGTCGATCAGCCCCAGCATTTT.

As regards this clone: This clone may be a read error of a much larger clone one base away. The chain carries TRBV7-2 and TRBJ2-7; 11 bases line up with TRBD2. Germline CDR1 reads SGHTA; CDR2 reads FQGNSA. This CDR3 has 16 residues. The CDR3 DNA sequence: TGTGCCGGCAGCTTAGCCCCCGGGACTAGCGGTTACGAGCAGTACTTC. It specifies CAGSLAPGTSGYEQYF.

The rearrangement links TRBV7-2 to TRBJ2-1; either TRBD1 or TRBD2 may fit D (6 bases each). From germline, CDR1 is SGHTA and CDR2 FQGNSA. Trimming cost V 4 bases and J 5 bases, with 18 bases left between them. CDR3 length: 16 amino acids. The CDR3 spells CASSSTGAGVDNEQFF. CDR3 bases: TGTGCCAGCAGCTCCACGGGGGCAGGTGTGGACAATGAGCAGTTCTTC.